The 23 T cell receptor beta chains given below trace back to one sample, sequenced in a study of cytomegalovirus exposure and HLA in healthy donors. The PCR contained 60 Vbeta and 13 Jbeta primers. The assay was immunoSEQ multiplex PCR, and TCRdb's table has in-frame clones only and misses some. The sample holds roughly 100,000 clones, around 65% seen once. Sequencing was carried out using PBMCs. The receptors were gathered from a woman between 50 and 59 years old in good health and CMV-seronegative.

This chain connects TRBV19 to TRBJ1-1; D unclear. The CDR3 runs to 14 residues. V was trimmed by 10 bases and J by 1 base, leaving 16 bases between them. Per germline, CDR1 LNHDA and CDR2 SQIVND (reference sequence). CDR3 sequence reads: CAIQDPRGNTEAFF. DNA of the CDR3: TGTGCCATCCAGGACCCCCGGGGGAACACTGAAGCTTTCTTT. The variable domain in full, completed from reference TRBV19 and TRBJ1-1, reads DGGITQSPKYLFRKEGQNVTLSCEQNLNHDAMYWYRQDPGQGLRLIYYSQIVNDFQKGDIAEGYSVSREKKESFPLTVTSAQKNPTAFYLCAIQDPRGNTEAFFGQGTRLTVV.

This chain uses TRBV18 with TRBJ2-7; D is unresolved. Germline CDR1 and CDR2: KGHSH and LQKENI. This CDR3 is built from 12 residues. V was pared by 2 bases and J by 5 bases, with 7 bases between. DNA for the CDR3: TGTGCCAGCTCACCAGACTGGGACGAGCAGTACTTC. Amino acid sequence: CASSPDWDEQYF.

For this clone: In the same sample, other DNA sequences code for this CDR3. The chain is built from TRBV5-1 and TRBJ2-5; 9 bases match TRBD1. CDR1 SGHRS and CDR2 YFSETQ come from the germline V gene. This CDR3 has 14 amino acids. Trimming at V came to 4 bases and at J to 2 bases, leaving 3 bases not matched to a gene. CDR3: CASSVGQGQETQYF. CDR3 in DNA: TGCGCCAGCAGCGTGGGACAGGGTCAAGAGACCCAGTACTTC.

This sequence joins TRBV6-1 and TRBJ2-7; TRBD1 might be the D (6 bases). CDR1 MNHNS and CDR2 SASEGT come from the germline V gene. This CDR3 is 13 amino acids long. V lost 6 bases to trimming and J lost 5 bases, with 14 bases between them. CDR3 sequence reads: CASRWGHSDEQYF. The CDR3 DNA reads as TGTGCCAGCAGGTGGGGACATTCCGACGAGCAGTACTTC.

This clone showed up just a few times. The rearrangement links TRBV7-2 to TRBJ2-7; weak D call: TRBD2 (6 bases). The CDR3 length is 18 residues. CDR1 SGHTA and CDR2 FQGNSA come from the germline V gene. The V end was cut by 3 bases, the J end by 2 bases, with 23 bases between. The CDR3 coding sequence is TGTGCCAGCAGCTTGGTCTTTGGAGGGACCGGGAGAGCCTACGAGCAGTACTTC. It specifies CASSLVFGGTGRAYEQYF.

V is TRBV7-9 and J is TRBJ1-1; 8 bases align to TRBD1. The CDR3 loop spans 15 amino acids. Trimming removed 5 bases from V and 2 bases from J; junction bases left unmatched: 7. CDR1 SEHNR and CDR2 FQNEAQ come from the germline V gene (reference sequence). CDR3 amino acids: CASSGRTGRNTEAFF. Here the CDR3 DNA reads TGTGCCAGCAGCGGAAGGACAGGGCGAAACACTGAAGCTTTCTTT.

This clone was recorded a few times. The V and J genes are TRBV7-9 and TRBJ1-1; D is perhaps TRBD1 (5 bases). Trimming cost V 1 base and J 2 bases, with 5 bases left between them. Per germline, CDR1 SEHNR and CDR2 FQNEAQ (reference sequence). This CDR3 has 13 residues. Written as DNA, the CDR3 is TGTGCCAGCAGCTTAGGGACAAACACTGAAGCTTTCTTT. Translating it yields CASSLGTNTEAFF.

This chain connects TRBV2 to TRBJ1-6; unclear D gene. In germline, CDR1 is SNHLY, CDR2 FYNNEI. The CDR3 length is 18 residues. V was trimmed by 6 bases and J by 4 bases, leaving 22 bases between them. The CDR3 region has the DNA TGTGCCAGCAGACTCCGGGTCCCAAGAGGGCTGTATAATTCACCCCTCCACTTT. It encodes CASRLRVPRGLYNSPLHF. Drawing the rest from reference TRBV2 and TRBJ1-6, the complete variable domain is EPEVTQTPSHQVTQMGQEVILRCVPISNHLYFYWYRQILGQKVEFLVSFYNNEISEKSEIFDDQFSVERPDGSNFTLKIRSTKLEDSAMYFCASRLRVPRGLYNSPLHFGNGTRLTVT.

This clone was seen a handful of times. The J gene is TRBJ2-6, the V gene TRBV5-1; 7 bases are a match to TRBD1. Germline V gives CDR1 SGHRS, CDR2 YFSETQ. CDR3 length: 16 amino acids. Trimming removed 4 bases from V and 0 bases from J; junction bases left unmatched: 4. The chain's CDR3 is CASSRTGSSGANVLTF. CDR3 nucleotides: TGCGCCAGCAGCAGGACAGGCAGCTCTGGGGCCAACGTCCTGACTTTC. Using reference TRBV5-1 and TRBJ2-6 for the parts outside the CDR3, the full variable domain is KAGVTQTPRYLIKTRGQQVTLSCSPISGHRSVSWYQQTPGQGLQFLFEYFSETQRNKGNFPGRFSGRQFSNSRSEMNVSTLELGDSALYLCASSRTGSSGANVLTFGAGSRLTVL.

This clone was seen only a few times. The rearrangement joins TRBV18 to TRBJ1-2, with 12 bases aligning to TRBD1. Germline-derived CDR1 and CDR2 are KGHSH and LQKENI. The CDR3 runs to 13 residues. V shed 6 bases and J 8 bases; nucleotides not matched to a gene: 4. CDR3 nucleotide sequence: TGTGCCAGCTCGCCCGGGACAGGGGGCGGCTACACCTTC. Translated: CASSPGTGGGYTF.

V usage is TRBV2 and J usage is TRBJ2-3; tentatively, D is TRBD2 (7 bases). Looked up from germline, CDR1 is SNHLY and CDR2 is FYNNEI. This CDR3 comprises 12 residues. V lost 8 bases and J lost 11, with 17 bases in between. The DNA of the CDR3 is TGTGCCAGCTCCGACGGGGGGCGGGGGCAGTATTTT. Translated, it gives CASSDGGRGQYF.

V gene TRBV6-1 combines with J gene TRBJ1-5; D remains unclear. This CDR3 region has 12 residues. Trimming took off 4 bases at V and 9 bases at J, with 10 bases between the two ends. CDR1 is MNHNS, CDR2 SASEGT, per germline. CDR3 sequence: CASSGDVGPQHF. DNA for the CDR3: TGTGCCAGCAGTGGAGATGTCGGGCCCCAGCATTTT.

This chain links TRBV27 with TRBJ2-6, with TRBD1 as a possible D gene (6 bases). Looked up from germline, CDR1 is MNHEY and CDR2 is SMNVEV (reference sequence). The CDR3 is made up of 15 amino acids. V gave up 5 bases and J gave up 4 bases, with 12 bases separating them. In nucleotides, the CDR3 is TGTGCCAGCAGTCCCAGGGGTTCCGGGGCCAACGTCCTGACTTTC. Translation: CASSPRGSGANVLTF.

This clone was seen a handful of times. This chain links TRBV5-1 with TRBJ1-3; 7 bases map to TRBD1. Looked up from germline, CDR1 is SGHRS and CDR2 is YFSETQ. With V trimmed by 4 bases and J by 0 bases, 1 base remained unmatched. This CDR3 region has 14 residues. The CDR3 coding sequence is TGCGCCAGCAGCGCAGGGGGCTCTGGAAACACCATATATTTT. Amino acids: CASSAGGSGNTIYF.

This chain joins TRBV5-1 and TRBJ2-3; D is unclear. Trimming removed 0 bases at V and 3 bases at J, with 2 bases between. CDR1 and CDR2 (germline): SGHRS, YFSETQ. This CDR3 comprises 12 residues. The CDR3 region has the DNA TGCGCCAGCAGCTTGGCGACAGATACGCAGTATTTT. It specifies CASSLATDTQYF.

The genes are TRBV28 and TRBJ1-2; D is undetermined. Germline loops: CDR1 MDHEN, CDR2 SYDVKM. V was shortened by 2 bases and J by 10 bases, with 20 bases between the two germline ends. The CDR3 consists of 15 residues. CDR3 protein: CASSLGLGPKLHYTF. CDR3 nucleotides: TGTGCCAGCAGTTTAGGTCTGGGCCCTAAGCTTCACTACACCTTC.

This clone was counted a few times. CDR3: CASSSDRGETQYF. The CDR3 bases are TGTGCCAGCAGCTCGGACAGGGGTGAGACCCAGTACTTC. V is TRBV7-3 and J is TRBJ2-5, with TRBD1 matching 9 bases. V lost 4 bases and J lost 5; bases outside the gene matches: 2. The CDR3 has 13 amino acids. Germline V gene sequence: CDR1 SGHTA, CDR2 FQGTGA.

This chain uses TRBV2 with TRBJ1-5; 7 bases agree with TRBD1. Trimming at V came to 8 bases and at J to 4 bases, leaving 11 bases not matched to a gene. The CDR3 is 15 amino acids. In germline, CDR1 is SNHLY, CDR2 FYNNEI. The CDR3 here is CASELEGAPNQPQHF. Written as DNA, the CDR3 is TGTGCCAGCGAACTTGAGGGGGCTCCTAATCAGCCCCAGCATTTT.

This chain connects TRBV27 to TRBJ2-7; D possibly corresponds to TRBD1 (5 bases). V gave up 7 bases and J gave up 0 bases, with 10 bases separating them. Germline V CDR1 and CDR2: MNHEY, SMNVEV (reference sequence). This CDR3 region has 13 residues. CDR3 coding DNA: TGTGCCAGCAAGGGGTTGATCTCCTACGAGCAGTACTTC. Translated, it gives CASKGLISYEQYF.

The count of this clone is one. CDR3 protein: CAISANRLAAATYEQYF. CDR3 nucleotide sequence: TGTGCCATCAGCGCAAATCGCTTGGCTGCGGCTACCTACGAGCAGTACTTC. The V gene is TRBV10-3, the J gene TRBJ2-7, with unresolved D. The CDR3 runs 17 residues. CDR1 and CDR2 (germline): ENHRY, SYGVKD. Trimming pared 6 bases from V and 2 bases from J, leaving 23 bases between.

V gene TRBV23-1 combines with J gene TRBJ2-5, with 11 bases that match TRBD2. TRBV23-1 is annotated as an ORF whose role is uncertain. The junction had 18 bases not matched to a gene; V was cut back by 6 bases and J by 6 bases. The CDR3 extends over 18 amino acids. CDR3 sequence reads: CASRPPTLAGGRQKTQYF. CDR3 DNA sequence: TGCGCCAGCAGGCCACCCACTCTAGCGGGGGGTAGGCAGAAGACCCAGTACTTC.

J is TRBJ2-1 and V is TRBV23-1; TRBD2 might be the D (6 bases). TRBV23-1 is given ORF status, its function remaining uncertain. There are 16 residues in the CDR3. Trimming removed 2 bases from V and 3 bases from J, with 14 bases in between. The CDR3 loop is CASSQTRLVRYNEQFF. Written as DNA, the CDR3 is TGCGCCAGCAGTCAAACAAGACTAGTACGCTACAATGAGCAGTTCTTC.

V usage is TRBV18 and J usage is TRBJ1-5, with D hard to call. Looked up from germline, CDR1 is KGHSH and CDR2 is LQKENI. This CDR3 is built from 13 residues. The V end was cut by 9 bases, the J end by 5 bases, with 14 bases between. The CDR3 DNA reads TGTGCCAGTTCCCGAGCGATGGATCAGCCCCAGCATTTT. Its protein is CASSRAMDQPQHF.